Described below is a single T cell receptor beta chain sequence and its context. Its antigen remains unknown. These data belong to a study of beta chain features in type 1 diabetes. Study conclusions and caveats: Across patients, naive, central memory and Treg TCRB repertoires exhibited apparently greater similarity than was observed across healthy donors. In every one of the four CD4+ subsets, TCRB CDR3s were moderately but significantly shorter in Type 1 diabetes patients.

The whole isolated RNA underwent reverse transcription, so sequencing captured expressed TCRB transcripts. The repertoire was sequenced with immunoSEQ multiplex PCR; TCRdb's copy has only in-frame clones and lacks some. The sample shows 550,000 to 850,000 clones, around an eighth of them seen only once. The CDR3 runs to 13 residues. The V gene lost 0 bases and the J gene lost 8 bases, with 6 bases spanning the gap. Per germline, CDR1 SGDLS and CDR2 YYNGEE. The gene calls are TRBV9 and TRBJ1-6; D is unclear. The sample taken for sequencing was naive CD4+ T cells from blood. The sequence came from a man between 18 and 35 years old with type 1 diabetes. CDR3 sequence reads: CASSVGADSPLHF. The CDR3 DNA sequence: TGTGCCAGCAGCGTAGGGGCAGATTCACCCCTCCACTTT.